Given below is one T cell receptor beta chain in context. Its specificity is unknown. V lost 5 bases and J lost 4; bases outside the gene matches: 7. From germline, CDR1 is SGHTA and CDR2 FQGNSA. The CDR3 sequence is 14 residues long. The data belong to a study of CD8+CD57+ T cells in acquired aplastic anemia. Study details: Across the sorted CD4+ and CD8+ cells, DNA amounts averaged roughly 3 ug. Study-wide results and caveats: For CD8+ Simpson's diversity, patients and controls showed no significant difference. Patients had around 30 CD8+ CDR3 sequences in common with controls (the shared set).

The authors sequenced patients whose flow cytometry had shown CD8+CD57+ cell expansion. Template material for TCR beta VDJ and CDR3 profiling consisted of genomic DNA. TCRdb analysed the reads with MiXCR anew, one entry per CDR3 protein. Among tens of thousands of distinct CDR3 sequences listed, about three quarters were seen once. Sequences were obtained from sorted CD4+, CD8+, or CD8+CD57+ T cells (not recorded which) from PBMCs. This clonotype was obtained from a human donor with aplastic anemia. V is TRBV7-2 and J is TRBJ1-1, with 7 bases aligning to TRBD1. The CDR3 coding sequence is TGTGCCAGCAGCCGTACGGGGACAGCCACTGAAGCTTTCTTT. Translation gives CASSRTGTATEAFF.